The 16 T cell receptor beta chains listed next were all sequenced from one sample in a study of cytomegalovirus exposure and HLA in healthy donors. Both 60 Vbeta primers and 13 Jbeta primers went into the PCR. Measured with immunoSEQ multiplex PCR; TCRdb has only the in-frame clones, and not every one. The profile shows some 90,000 clones, 55% to 75% of them singletons. The sample comprised PBMCs. The receptors were gathered from a man in his fifties in good health and CMV-seronegative.

By its share, this clone is medium-sized. V gene TRBV6-1 combines with J gene TRBJ2-7; 12 nucleotides match TRBD2. The V segment lost 4 bases and the J segment 1 base; nucleotides outside the gene matches: 11. Looked up from germline, CDR1 is MNHNS and CDR2 is SASEGT. This CDR3 spans 18 amino acids. DNA of the CDR3: TGTGCCAGCAGTGCGTCCGGGACTAGCGGGTTTGGGTCCTACGAGCAGTACTTC. This translates into CASSASGTSGFGSYEQYF.

This clone was counted a few times. The CDR3 loop is CASSVASRAEDTQYF. The DNA for the CDR3 is TGTGCCAGCAGCGTAGCTAGCCGAGCCGAAGATACGCAGTATTTT. The chain links TRBV9 to TRBJ2-3; tentatively, D is TRBD2 (5 bases). Germline V CDR1 and CDR2: SGDLS, YYNGEE. V shed 0 bases and J shed 5 bases, with 13 bases lying between them. The CDR3 loop spans 15 amino acids.

The J gene is TRBJ2-7, the V gene TRBV27, with D possibly being TRBD1 (5 bases). The CDR3 has 14 residues. Trimming took 5 bases from V and 4 from J, leaving 15 bases between them. Germline lookup yields CDR1 MNHEY and CDR2 SMNVEV (reference sequence). This chain's CDR3 is CASSKNGASYEQYF. In DNA form, the CDR3 reads TGTGCCAGCAGTAAAAATGGGGCCTCATACGAGCAGTACTTC.

This clone has a single count. The chain links TRBV28 to TRBJ1-4; 7 bases fit TRBD1. The CDR3 runs 15 residues. V lost 3 bases and J lost 7; bases outside the gene matches: 8. Germline values: CDR1 MDHEN, CDR2 SYDVKM. The CDR3 region is CASSFEGAKGEKLFF. The CDR3 coding sequence is TGTGCCAGCAGTTTCGAGGGGGCCAAAGGTGAAAAACTGTTTTTT.

This sequence joins TRBV19 and TRBJ1-1, with 8 bases aligning to TRBD1. CDR3 length: 15 amino acids. The germline CDR1 and CDR2 sequences are LNHDA and SQIVND (reference sequence). V dropped 7 bases and J dropped 2; count of bases not matched to a gene: 9. CDR3 DNA sequence: TGTGCCAGTATTCGTAAAGGACAGGGCAACACTGAAGCTTTCTTT. It specifies CASIRKGQGNTEAFF.

This chain joins TRBV7-2 and TRBJ1-4, with D unclear. The germline CDR1 and CDR2 sequences are SGHTA and FQGNSA. The CDR3 contains 13 residues. V lost 1 base and J lost 8, with 8 bases in between. This CDR3 is CASSLVGSEKLFF. CDR3 bases: TGTGCCAGCAGCTTAGTCGGTTCGGAAAAACTGTTTTTT. The full variable domain, with the rest looked up from reference TRBV7-2 and TRBJ1-4, is GAGVSQSPSNKVTEKGKDVELRCDPISGHTALYWYRQSLGQGLEFLIYFQGNSAPDKSGLPSDRFSAERTGGSVSTLTIQRTQQEDSAVYLCASSLVGSEKLFFGSGTQLSVL.

This clone was seen only a few times. This chain joins TRBV10-2 and TRBJ2-7, with 11 bases aligning to TRBD2. The V and J ends lost 6 bases and 3 bases, in that order; junction bases with no gene match: 4. CDR3 length: 14 residues. Germline assignment: CDR1 WSHSY and CDR2 SAAADI. The CDR3 protein is CASRGLAGNYEQYF. The CDR3 DNA follows: TGCGCCAGCAGAGGACTAGCGGGCAACTACGAGCAGTACTTC.

The rearrangement links TRBV11-2 to TRBJ2-5; no firm D call. The CDR3 is 12 amino acids. Germline V gives CDR1 SGHAT, CDR2 FQNNGV. V lost 0 bases and J lost 7, with 6 bases in between. The CDR3 region has the DNA TGTGCCAGCAGCTTAGACTGGGCGACCCAGTACTTC. Translating it yields CASSLDWATQYF.

This chain links TRBV28 with TRBJ1-4, with 7 nucleotides matching TRBD1. The J segment lost 8 bases and the V segment lost 5 bases, leaving 11 bases of the junction unmatched. CDR3 length: 15 amino acids. Per germline, CDR1 MDHEN and CDR2 SYDVKM. In nucleotides, the CDR3 is TGTGCCAGCAGTACGTACACAGGGGTGGTAGAAAAACTGTTTTTT. Its protein is CASSTYTGVVEKLFF.

This clone was picked up a small number of times. J is TRBJ2-1 and V is TRBV7-2, with 16 bases that match TRBD2. This CDR3 has 18 residues. V shed 0 bases and J 13 bases; nucleotides not matched to a gene: 12. Germline CDR1 and CDR2: SGHTA and FQGNSA. The CDR3 DNA is TGTGCCAGCAGCTTAGCCCCCGGGACTAGCGGGAGGGGAGTCGATCAGTTCTTC. This gives the protein CASSLAPGTSGRGVDQFF.

This clone was seen more than once but under ten times. V gene TRBV6-5 combines with J gene TRBJ2-7; unclear D gene. The V and J ends lost 6 bases and 0 bases respectively, with 9 bases between them. Germline lookup yields CDR1 MNHEY and CDR2 SVGAGI. The CDR3 spans 13 residues. The CDR3 spells CASSTTRSYEQYF. The CDR3 nucleotides read TGTGCCAGCAGCACGACACGCTCCTACGAGCAGTACTTC.

The rearrangement uses TRBV27 and TRBJ2-1; TRBD2 matches at 8 bases. Germline V CDR1 and CDR2: MNHEY, SMNVEV (reference sequence). The V and J ends lost 4 bases and 4 bases, in that order; junction bases with no gene match: 6. CDR3 size: 15 residues. CDR3 loop: CASSSLAGSYNEQFF. The CDR3 DNA sequence: TGTGCCAGCAGTTCCCTAGCGGGCTCGTACAATGAGCAGTTCTTC.

V gene TRBV4-1 combines with J gene TRBJ2-5; TRBD1 matches at 7 bases. Per germline, CDR1 MGHRA and CDR2 YSYEKL. The CDR3 totals 15 residues. Trimming removed 0 bases from V and 5 bases from J; junction bases left unmatched: 6. This CDR3 is CASSQDLRGQETQYF. In DNA, the CDR3 is TGCGCCAGCAGCCAAGATTTGAGGGGGCAGGAGACCCAGTACTTC.

This sequence joins TRBV28 and TRBJ1-2; TRBD1 matches 9 bases. V trimming: 0 bases; J trimming: 7 bases; junction bases outside the gene matches: 9. Germline V gives CDR1 MDHEN, CDR2 SYDVKM. The CDR3 totals 16 residues. CDR3 DNA: TGTGCCAGCAGTTTATGGCATCAGGGACAGGGAGGTGGCTACACCTTC. It is translated as CASSLWHQGQGGGYTF.

The V call is TRBV7-9, the J call TRBJ1-6, with D unclear. Trimming stripped 2 bases from V and 5 bases from J, with 19 bases between. The CDR3 loop spans 18 amino acids. CDR1 and CDR2 from the germline V gene are SEHNR and FQNEAQ (reference sequence). The CDR3 DNA reads TGTGCCAGCAGCTTAATTAGAGTATCCGGGATTGATAATTCACCCCTCCACTTT. This translates into CASSLIRVSGIDNSPLHF.

The genes are TRBV15 and TRBJ2-5, with D perhaps TRBD2 (7 bases). The germline gives CDR1 LNHNV, CDR2 YYDKDF (reference sequence). Trimming removed 2 bases from V and 1 base from J, with 17 bases in between. The length of the CDR3 is 17 residues. CDR3 sequence reads: CATSRRGGGVSQETQYF. DNA for the CDR3: TGTGCCACCAGCAGACGGGGAGGGGGAGTGAGCCAAGAGACCCAGTACTTC.